The 32 T cell receptor beta chains listed next were all sequenced from one sample in a study of T cell responses to AZD1222 COVID-19 vaccine. Some clones are missing from TCRdb's copy, which holds only in-frame ones; the method was immunoSEQ multiplex PCR. The sample yields about 130,000 clones, about 92% seen once. The specimen was peripheral blood, collected on day 0 of AZD1222 vaccination. Receptor source: an adult in good health.

The chain uses TRBV4-2 and TRBJ2-7, with D perhaps matching TRBD1 or TRBD2 (5 bases each). The germline V gene has CDR1 LGHNA and CDR2 YNFKEQ. The CDR3 has 15 residues. The V end lost 4 bases, the J end lost 2 bases, and 15 bases lay between the germline ends. The CDR3 nucleotides are TGTGCCAGCAGCCGCAGCGGACATTCAGCCTACGAGCAGTACTTC. This translates into CASSRSGHSAYEQYF.

This chain connects TRBV10-1 to TRBJ1-1; D not certain. In germline, CDR1 is WNHNN, CDR2 SYGVQD (reference sequence). With 3 bases removed from V and 4 bases from J, the gap between germline ends came to 12 bases. The CDR3 consists of 14 residues. The CDR3, as DNA: TGCGCCAGCAGTGACCAAATGGGTTCCACTGAAGCTTTCTTT. Residues: CASSDQMGSTEAFF.

The chain carries TRBV4-1 and TRBJ1-1, with 8 bases identical to TRBD1. CDR3 length equals 17 residues. The V gene end was trimmed by 1 base and the J gene end by 5 bases; junction bases not matched to a gene: 12. CDR1 is MGHRA, CDR2 YSYEKL, per germline. CDR3 region: CASSQVLSGGPRTEAFF. As DNA, the CDR3 is TGCGCCAGCAGCCAAGTCTTGTCAGGGGGCCCGAGGACTGAAGCTTTCTTT.

The chain links TRBV19 to TRBJ2-5, with 10 positions matching TRBD1. Germline V gene data show CDR1 as LNHDA and CDR2 as SQIVND (reference sequence). This CDR3 spans 16 amino acids. V lost 1 base to trimming and J lost 5 bases; unmatched junction nucleotides: 7. The CDR3 DNA reads TGTGCCAGTAGTATAGGGACAGGGGGAAGAGGGGAGACCCAGTACTTC. Translation: CASSIGTGGRGETQYF. The full variable domain, with the rest looked up from reference TRBV19 and TRBJ2-5, is DGGITQSPKYLFRKEGQNVTLSCEQNLNHDAMYWYRQDPGQGLRLIYYSQIVNDFQKGDIAEGYSVSREKKESFPLTVTSAQKNPTAFYLCASSIGTGGRGETQYFGPGTRLLVL.

The J gene is TRBJ1-2, the V gene TRBV5-6, with TRBD1 as a possible D gene (5 bases). The germline V gene encodes CDR1 SGHDT and CDR2 YYEEEE. The CDR3 loop spans 13 amino acids. Trimming stripped 0 bases from V and 5 bases from J, with 8 bases between. The CDR3 region is CASSLEGPYGYTF. In nucleotides, the CDR3 is TGTGCCAGCAGCTTGGAGGGGCCATATGGCTACACCTTC. The whole variable domain, remainder taken from reference TRBV5-6 and TRBJ1-2, is DAGVTQSPTHLIKTRGQQVTLRCSPKSGHDTVSWYQQALGQGPQFIFQYYEEEERQRGNFPDRFSGHQFPNYSSELNVNALLLGDSALYLCASSLEGPYGYTFGSGTRLTVV.

V usage is TRBV6-6 and J usage is TRBJ1-6, with a possible D match to TRBD1 (5 bases). From germline, CDR1 is MNHNY and CDR2 SVGAGI (reference sequence). V lost 2 bases and J 10 bases, leaving 15 bases between the germline ends. This CDR3 is 15 amino acids long. The CDR3 DNA sequence: TGTGCCAGCAGTTACCCGCAGGGAAGGCCATCACCCCTCCACTTT. This translates into CASSYPQGRPSPLHF.

J is TRBJ2-2 and V is TRBV2, with D maybe TRBD1 (6 bases). This CDR3 has 16 amino acids. Germline-derived CDR1 and CDR2 are SNHLY and FYNNEI. The V end was cut by 4 bases, the J end by 3 bases, with 15 bases between. The CDR3 sequence is CASSAGRGTYTGELFF. CDR3 sequence (DNA): TGTGCCAGCAGTGCGGGCAGGGGCACCTACACCGGGGAGCTGTTTTTT.

For the CDR3, the DNA is TGTGCCAGCAGCCCCAGTGTCGCCGGGACAGGGGCCCTAAGCAATCAGCCCCAGCATTTT. It yields the protein CASSPSVAGTGALSNQPQHF. The chain carries TRBV7-8 and TRBJ1-5; 10 bases align to TRBD1. V lost 5 bases and J lost 1; bases outside the gene matches: 17. This CDR3 spans 20 amino acids. Germline V gene data show CDR1 as SGHVS and CDR2 as FQNEAQ.

The chain combines TRBV4-1 with TRBJ1-1; D remains ambiguous. Germline CDR1 and CDR2: MGHRA and YSYEKL. This CDR3 is 16 amino acids long. The V end lost 2 bases, the J end lost 3 bases, and 16 bases lay between the germline ends. The CDR3 coding sequence is TGCGCCAGCAGCCAACTAGATTTATTAGTGTACACTGAAGCTTTCTTT. Protein sequence: CASSQLDLLVYTEAFF.

The genes are TRBV27 and TRBJ2-3; possibly TRBD1 for D (6 bases). The germline V gene has CDR1 MNHEY and CDR2 SMNVEV (reference sequence). This CDR3 is 15 amino acids long. Trimming took 5 bases from V and 3 from J, leaving 15 bases between them. CDR3 nucleotides: TGTGCCAGCAGTACCCACAGGGCGGTAACAGATACGCAGTATTTT. Translating it yields CASSTHRAVTDTQYF.

The CDR3 DNA reads TGTGCCAGCAGACTGACAGGGAACACTGAAGCTTTCTTT. It yields the protein CASRLTGNTEAFF. This chain links TRBV12-3 or TRBV12-4 with TRBJ1-1; a possible D gene is TRBD1 (6 bases). V was cut by 6 bases and J by 1 base, with 9 bases left in between. The CDR3 consists of 13 residues.

V and J are TRBV10-3 and TRBJ1-5; D uncertain. V was cut by 2 bases and J by 0 bases, with 8 bases left in between. Germline assignment: CDR1 ENHRY and CDR2 SYGVKD. CDR3 length: 15 residues. The CDR3, as DNA: TGTGCCATCAGTGAGACAGCGCCTAGCAATCAGCCCCAGCATTTT. It yields the protein CAISETAPSNQPQHF.

This clone was seen once. This chain uses TRBV7-2 with TRBJ2-5, with 8 bases lining up with TRBD2. V dropped 0 bases and J dropped 2; count of bases not matched to a gene: 2. The length of the CDR3 is 15 residues. CDR1 and CDR2 from the germline V gene are SGHTA and FQGNSA. In DNA, the CDR3 is TGTGCCAGCAGCTTAGCGGCGGGGGGACAAGAGACCCAGTACTTC. Protein: CASSLAAGGQETQYF.

This clone appeared a single time. V and J are TRBV18 and TRBJ1-5; tentative D call: TRBD1 (5 bases). Trimming pared 6 bases from V and 1 base from J, leaving 7 bases between. The CDR3 has 13 amino acids. CDR1 and CDR2 (germline): KGHSH, LQKENI. The CDR3, as DNA: TGTGCCAGCTCGGGACGGAGCAATCAGCCCCAGCATTTT. This translates into CASSGRSNQPQHF.

The chain couples TRBV5-1 to TRBJ1-5; perhaps TRBD1 as D (6 bases). Germline CDR1 is SGHRS and CDR2 is YFSETQ. The V end was cut by 6 bases, the J end by 5 bases, with 18 bases between. The CDR3 length is 15 residues. CDR3 loop: CASTPTGRVDQPQHF. In DNA form, the CDR3 reads TGCGCCAGCACCCCAACAGGGCGGGTTGATCAGCCCCAGCATTTT.

V and J are TRBV19 and TRBJ2-5, with a weak D call TRBD1 (5 bases). The germline V gene encodes CDR1 LNHDA and CDR2 SQIVND (reference sequence). This CDR3 contains 13 residues. Trimming removed 3 bases from V and 3 bases from J, with 8 bases in between. Here the CDR3 DNA reads TGTGCCAGTAGTATCGCCAGGGAAGAGACCCAGTACTTC. It yields the protein CASSIAREETQYF.

The chain carries TRBV5-5 and TRBJ1-5; D remains ambiguous. The CDR3 runs to 14 residues. Per the germline V gene, CDR1 is SGHKS and CDR2 is YYEKEE (reference sequence). Trimming removed 4 bases at V and 0 bases at J, with 8 bases between. In DNA, the CDR3 is TGTGCCAGCAGCATCGTCCCTAGCAATCAGCCCCAGCATTTT. Translation: CASSIVPSNQPQHF. Full variable domain (remainder filled in from reference TRBV5-5 and TRBJ1-5): DAGVTQSPTHLIKTRGQQVTLRCSPISGHKSVSWYQQVLGQGPQFIFQYYEKEERGRGNFPDRFSARQFPNYSSELNVNALLLGDSALYLCASSIVPSNQPQHFGDGTRLSIL.

This sequence joins TRBV12-3 or TRBV12-4 and TRBJ1-2; TRBD1 might be the D (5 bases). The CDR3 length is 12 residues. V lost 3 bases and J 6 bases, leaving 8 bases between the germline ends. As DNA, the CDR3 is TGTGCCAGCAGTTTTTCGGGGGATGGCTACACCTTC. Amino acid sequence: CASSFSGDGYTF.

The chain joins TRBV18 to TRBJ1-1, with 7 positions matching TRBD1. The CDR3 is 13 residues long. Germline trimming cut 5 bases from V and 5 bases from J; bases unmatched to any gene: 5. Germline V gives CDR1 KGHSH, CDR2 LQKENI. The CDR3 sequence: CASSFDRETEAFF. As DNA, the CDR3 is TGTGCCAGCTCATTCGACAGGGAAACTGAAGCTTTCTTT.

The rearrangement links TRBV5-6 to TRBJ2-2; 8 nucleotides line up with TRBD2. This CDR3 spans 16 amino acids. Germline lookup yields CDR1 SGHDT and CDR2 YYEEEE. Germline trimming cut 0 bases from V and 5 bases from J; bases unmatched to any gene: 6. This chain's CDR3 is CASSLGLAGGTGELFF. The CDR3, as DNA: TGTGCCAGCAGCTTGGGGCTAGCGGGCGGGACCGGGGAGCTGTTTTTT.

The chain recombines TRBV6-6 with TRBJ2-3; TRBD1 matches at 9 bases. Germline CDR1 and CDR2: MNHNY and SVGAGI (reference sequence). After removal of 4 bases from V and 6 bases from J, the junction contained 2 bases not matched to a gene. The CDR3 has 13 residues. DNA of the CDR3: TGTGCCAGCAGTTTAGACAGGGGGGATACGCAGTATTTT. This codes for CASSLDRGDTQYF.

CDR3: CASMLYGNQPQHF. The CDR3 DNA follows: TGTGCCAGCATGCTCTATGGGAATCAGCCCCAGCATTTT. The gene calls are TRBV2 and TRBJ1-5; D unclear. V shed 7 bases and J shed 4 bases, with 11 bases lying between them. CDR3 length: 13 residues. Germline lookup yields CDR1 SNHLY and CDR2 FYNNEI.

This chain joins TRBV30 and TRBJ1-1, with 9 bases lining up with TRBD1. The CDR3 spans 15 residues. Trimming removed 0 bases from V and 4 bases from J; junction bases left unmatched: 6. CDR1 and CDR2 (germline): GTSNPN, SVGIG (reference sequence). CDR3 nucleotide sequence: TGTGCCTGGAGTGTAATCGGGACAGGGAGCACTGAAGCTTTCTTT. It is translated as CAWSVIGTGSTEAFF.

The chain carries TRBV12-5 and TRBJ2-7, with D perhaps TRBD2 (7 bases). Trimming pared 0 bases from V and 5 bases from J, leaving 17 bases between. This CDR3 spans 16 amino acids. Germline V CDR1 and CDR2: LGHNT, FRNRAP. For the CDR3, the DNA is TGTGCTAGTGGTTTGGTACTTGGGGGGGCCCTAGACGAGCAGTACTTC. Translating gives CASGLVLGGALDEQYF.

In its sample, this clone was seen once. The chain joins TRBV6-5 to TRBJ1-4, with D possibly matching TRBD1 (6 bases). The length of the CDR3 is 16 residues. V lost 1 base and J 4 bases, leaving 13 bases between the germline ends. Germline V gene data show CDR1 as MNHEY and CDR2 as SVGAGI. The CDR3 loop is CASSYLRGSNNEKLFF. The CDR3 DNA reads TGTGCCAGCAGTTACTTAAGGGGGAGCAATAATGAAAAACTGTTTTTT.

The CDR3 DNA sequence: TGTGCCAGCAGCGCAAGACAGGGGGCTCAAATGTACGAGCAGTACTTC. Its translation: CASSARQGAQMYEQYF. The chain recombines TRBV5-8 with TRBJ2-7, with TRBD1 matching over 10 bases. Germline V gene data show CDR1 as SGHTS and CDR2 as YDEGEE. This CDR3 is 16 amino acids long. The V gene end was trimmed by 4 bases and the J gene end by 4 bases; junction bases not matched to a gene: 11.

This rearrangement joins TRBV4-1 to TRBJ2-1, with D hard to call. The CDR3 is 14 residues long. Germline loops: CDR1 MGHRA, CDR2 YSYEKL. With 3 bases removed from V and 3 bases from J, the gap between germline ends came to 9 bases. DNA for the CDR3: TGCGCCAGCAGCCATAGACAAGACTACAATGAGCAGTTCTTC. As protein: CASSHRQDYNEQFF.

CDR3 bases: TGTGCCAGCAGCGCAAGAGTTGGGGGGAACACTGAAGCTTTCTTT. This sequence encodes CASSARVGGNTEAFF. This chain connects TRBV4-2 to TRBJ1-1; weak D call: TRBD1 (5 bases). V lost 5 bases and J lost 1, with 14 bases in between. CDR3 length equals 15 residues. Germline V gene data show CDR1 as LGHNA and CDR2 as YNFKEQ.

CDR3 nucleotides: TGTGCCAGCAGTTTTACAGAGAACACTGAAGCTTTCTTT. Protein product: CASSFTENTEAFF. The chain recombines TRBV6-2 or TRBV6-3 with TRBJ1-1; D unclear. The CDR3 has 13 amino acids. Trimming stripped 4 bases from V and 1 base from J, with 7 bases between. CDR1 and CDR2 from the germline V gene are MNHEY and SVGEGT.

The rearrangement joins TRBV7-3 to TRBJ1-1; D unclear. Germline lookup yields CDR1 SGHTA and CDR2 FQGTGA. The CDR3 has 14 amino acids. V was cut by 0 bases and J by 2 bases, with 7 bases left in between. CDR3 region: CASSLTRVNTEAFF. DNA for the CDR3: TGTGCCAGCAGCTTAACTAGGGTAAACACTGAAGCTTTCTTT.

The V gene is TRBV5-1, the J gene TRBJ1-2, with a tentative D call TRBD1 (5 bases). The V gene's germline CDR1 is SGHRS and CDR2 YFSETQ. V was trimmed by 0 bases and J by 3 bases, leaving 12 bases between them. This CDR3 is 15 amino acids long. The CDR3 protein is CASSLAGTADYGYTF. DNA for the CDR3: TGCGCCAGCAGCTTGGCCGGGACTGCAGACTATGGCTACACCTTC.

The chain links TRBV3-1 (or the pseudogene TRBV3-2) to TRBJ1-6, with a possible D match to TRBD1 (5 bases). The CDR3 sequence is 15 residues long. The ends were cut back, 1 base at V and 9 bases at J, with 13 bases in the middle. The germline gives CDR1 LGHDT, CDR2 YNNKEL (reference sequence). In DNA, the CDR3 is TGTGCCAGCAGCCAAGCCTCCGCAGGGAGTTCACCCCTCCACTTT. Protein product: CASSQASAGSSPLHF.